The 10 T cell receptor beta chains below were found in one sample sequenced in a study of CD8 T cells in ankylosing spondylitis. TCRdb re-analysed the 5' RACE reads in MiXCR, keeping a single row per CDR3 protein. The data hold about 360,000 distinct CDR3 sequences, with approximately 20% observed a single time. Sequenced: blood, either unsorted or a sorted T cell fraction (not recorded which). Every receptor here comes from a male donor with ankylosing spondylitis or in good health (not recorded which).

This clonotype was seen many times. V and J are TRBV27 and TRBJ2-1; D gene ambiguous. This CDR3 region has 13 residues. Trimming left V 4 bases short and J 0 bases short, with 4 bases between. Germline lookup yields CDR1 MNHEY and CDR2 SMNVEV (reference sequence). This CDR3 reads CASSSSSYNEQFF. In nucleotides, the CDR3 is TGTGCCAGCAGTTCCAGCTCCTACAATGAGCAGTTCTTC.

This clonotype appeared a few times. The rearrangement links TRBV10-3 to TRBJ2-3, with TRBD2 matching 8 bases. This CDR3 is 16 amino acids long. J was trimmed by 2 bases and V by 4 bases; bases with no gene match: 8. Germline V lookup: CDR1 ENHRY, CDR2 SYGVKD. Here the CDR3 reads CAISAGERGITDTQYF. CDR3 bases: TGTGCCATCAGTGCAGGGGAGCGGGGGATCACAGATACGCAGTATTTT.

This sequence joins TRBV27 and TRBJ2-7, with TRBD2 as a possible D gene (5 bases). This CDR3 comprises 14 residues. Trimming took 4 bases from V and 5 from J, leaving 15 bases between them. In germline, CDR1 is MNHEY, CDR2 SMNVEV (reference sequence). The CDR3 coding sequence is TGTGCCAGCAGTTCGGACTTGGCCCATCACGAGCAGTACTTC. It codes for CASSSDLAHHEQYF.

The chain recombines TRBV5-1 with TRBJ2-7; 8 bases are a match to TRBD1. The V gene end was trimmed by 0 bases and the J gene end by 6 bases; junction bases not matched to a gene: 2. The CDR3 totals 13 residues. The germline V gene has CDR1 SGHRS and CDR2 YFSETQ. For the CDR3, the DNA is TGCGCCAGCAGCTTGGGCAGGGGGCCCGAGCAGTACTTC. Translated: CASSLGRGPEQYF.

This clonotype was picked up a small number of times. V gene TRBV28 combines with J gene TRBJ2-7, with 9 bases lining up with TRBD1. The V and J ends lost 5 bases and 4 bases, in that order; junction bases with no gene match: 9. The CDR3 is made up of 15 amino acids. CDR1 is MDHEN and CDR2 is SYDVKM in the germline V gene. The CDR3 bases are TGTGCCAGCAGTCCCCCCGGGACAGGGTTATACGAGCAGTACTTC. It specifies CASSPPGTGLYEQYF.

This rearrangement joins TRBV14 to TRBJ2-1; 8 positions match TRBD1. V gave up 6 bases and J gave up 3 bases; unmatched junction bases: 7. CDR3 size: 15 residues. The germline V gene encodes CDR1 SGHDN and CDR2 FVKESK. In DNA, the CDR3 is TGTGCCAGCAGGGTCAGGGGGCCAATCTACAATGAGCAGTTCTTC. Amino acid sequence: CASRVRGPIYNEQFF.

This clonotype has only a few counts. The chain carries TRBV11-2 and TRBJ2-1; 10 positions match TRBD2. The V segment lost 4 bases and the J segment 3 bases; nucleotides outside the gene matches: 6. The CDR3 sequence is 16 residues long. The V gene's germline CDR1 is SGHAT and CDR2 FQNNGV. The CDR3 loop reads CASSSRTSGSYNEQFF. CDR3 DNA: TGTGCCAGCAGCTCCAGGACTAGCGGCAGCTACAATGAGCAGTTCTTC. Full variable domain (rest looked up from reference TRBV11-2 and TRBJ2-1): EAGVAQSPRYKIIEKRQSVAFWCNPISGHATLYWYQQILGQGPKLLIQFQNNGVVDDSQLPKDRFSAERLKGVDSTLKIQPAKLEDSAVYLCASSSRTSGSYNEQFFGPGTRLTVL.

This clonotype has more than one count but fewer than ten. This chain uses TRBV7-9 with TRBJ2-1; D is uncertain. The V end was cut by 1 base, the J end by 15 bases, with 7 bases between. This CDR3 is built from 10 residues. Germline CDR1 reads SEHNR; CDR2 reads FQNEAQ (reference sequence). The CDR3 region is CASSLVMPFF. DNA for the CDR3: TGTGCCAGCAGCTTAGTCATGCCGTTCTTC.

This clonotype was found a few times. This rearrangement joins TRBV12-3 or TRBV12-4 to TRBJ2-7; D remains unclear. This CDR3 comprises 14 residues. The germline V and J ends were trimmed by 5 bases and 2 bases, with 13 bases remaining between them. DNA of the CDR3: TGTGCCAGCAGTCGTCTCCTATCCCCCTACGAGCAGTACTTC. Translating it yields CASSRLLSPYEQYF.

The chain recombines TRBV4-1 with TRBJ2-5; D may be TRBD2 (5 bases). Per germline, CDR1 MGHRA and CDR2 YSYEKL. Deletions cut 4 bases from V and 9 bases from J, with 15 bases between. This CDR3 comprises 13 residues. CDR3 DNA sequence: TGCGCCAGCAGCCCTATAGACCCGGAGGCCCAGTACTTC. Protein product: CASSPIDPEAQYF.